These 9 T cell receptor beta chains share one sample of origin, sequenced in a study of blood T cell repertoires in COVID-19. The table came from immunoSEQ multiplex PCR; TCRdb's copy has only in-frame clones and leaves some out. The data contain fewer than 75,000 clones, around 83% of them singletons. The source material was peripheral blood. The receptors stem from a middle-aged man with active COVID-19.

This chain uses TRBV10-2 with TRBJ2-1; 13 positions match TRBD2. Per germline, CDR1 WSHSY and CDR2 SAAADI. The V gene end was trimmed by 8 bases and the J gene end by 5 bases; junction bases not matched to a gene: 3. The CDR3 contains 14 residues. The chain's CDR3 is CASAGLAGDNEQFF. CDR3 DNA sequence: TGCGCCAGCGCAGGACTAGCGGGGGACAATGAGCAGTTCTTC.

This rearrangement joins TRBV6-2 or TRBV6-3 to TRBJ2-5; D uncertain. Trimming stripped 2 bases from V and 2 bases from J, with 12 bases between. The CDR3 is 15 amino acids. Looked up from germline, CDR1 is MNHEY and CDR2 is SVGEGT. CDR3 in amino acids: CASSYVYSPQETQYF. CDR3 sequence (DNA): TGTGCCAGCAGTTACGTTTACTCGCCGCAAGAGACCCAGTACTTC.

The chain links TRBV3-1 (or the pseudogene TRBV3-2) to TRBJ1-1; TRBD1 matches at 7 bases. The CDR3 contains 12 residues. Germline values: CDR1 LGHDT, CDR2 YNNKEL (reference sequence). Trimming at V came to 6 bases and at J to 7 bases, leaving 5 bases not matched to a gene. The CDR3 coding sequence is TGTGCCAGCAGTCTGGACAGGTTTGAAGCTTTCTTT. It codes for CASSLDRFEAFF.

CDR3: CAISGTKEETQYF. As DNA, the CDR3 is TGTGCCATCTCCGGGACAAAAGAAGAGACCCAGTACTTC. The J gene is TRBJ2-5, the V gene TRBV10-3, with TRBD1 as a possible D gene (6 bases). Trimming cost V 8 bases and J 3 bases, with 13 bases left between them. The CDR3 covers 13 residues. CDR1 and CDR2 (germline): ENHRY, SYGVKD.

The chain uses TRBV9 and TRBJ1-2; D is ambiguous. The V gene lost 0 bases and the J gene lost 6 bases, with 21 bases spanning the gap. This CDR3 has 17 amino acids. Germline V gene data show CDR1 as SGDLS and CDR2 as YYNGEE. For the CDR3, the DNA is TGTGCCAGCAGCGTAGCCTCCCTGGTCCCGGGAACGCATGGCTACACCTTC. Amino acids: CASSVASLVPGTHGYTF.

This chain connects TRBV3-1 (or the pseudogene TRBV3-2) to TRBJ2-6; the D is unclear. Trimming cost V 2 bases and J 0 bases, with 8 bases left between them. The CDR3 is 16 residues long. Germline loops: CDR1 LGHDT, CDR2 YNNKEL (reference sequence). Here the CDR3 reads CASSQYTISGANVLTF. The CDR3 DNA reads TGTGCCAGCAGCCAATACACGATCTCTGGGGCCAACGTCCTGACTTTC.

J is TRBJ2-2 and V is TRBV12-2; the table's D call, TRBD2, was not checked against the DNA. TRBV12-2 is a recognized pseudogene. CDR3 length: 17 residues. The CDR3: CASRSPRGGVGDGELFF. The CDR3 DNA is TGTGCAAGTCGCTCCCCAAGGGGGGGGGTTGGTGACGGGGAGCTGTTTTTT.

The V and J genes are TRBV6-5 and TRBJ1-6, with TRBD1 identical over 7 bases. V shed 6 bases, J shed 10 bases, and the junction held 12 bases outside the gene matches. This CDR3 spans 15 amino acids. Germline CDR1 is MNHEY and CDR2 is SVGAGI. DNA for the CDR3: TGTGCCAGCAGCCGCGGACAGGCCGGTGGCTCACCCCTCCACTTT. Protein product: CASSRGQAGGSPLHF.

J is TRBJ1-6 and V is TRBV18, with a weak D call TRBD1 (6 bases). Germline loops: CDR1 KGHSH, CDR2 LQKENI. V was trimmed by 3 bases and J by 8 bases, leaving 14 bases between them. The CDR3 loop spans 15 amino acids. The CDR3 nucleotides read TGTGCCAGCTCACCCCGCGGACAGCTGGATTCACCCCTCCACTTT. This gives the protein CASSPRGQLDSPLHF.